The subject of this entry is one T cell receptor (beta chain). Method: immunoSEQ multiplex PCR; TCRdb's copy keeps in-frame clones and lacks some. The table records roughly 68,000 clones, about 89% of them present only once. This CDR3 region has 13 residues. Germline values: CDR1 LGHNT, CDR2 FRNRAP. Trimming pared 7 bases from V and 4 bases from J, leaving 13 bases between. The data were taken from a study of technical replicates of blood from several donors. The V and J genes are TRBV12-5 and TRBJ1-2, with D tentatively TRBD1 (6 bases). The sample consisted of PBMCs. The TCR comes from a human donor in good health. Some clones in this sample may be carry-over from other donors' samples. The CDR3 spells CASDLDSSYGYTF. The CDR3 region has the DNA TGTGCTAGTGACCTGGACAGTTCCTATGGCTACACCTTC.